Below are 31 T cell receptor beta chains sequenced from a single sample in a study of cytomegalovirus exposure and HLA in healthy donors. With 60 Vbeta and 13 Jbeta primers, the PCR was carried out. The data were produced by immunoSEQ multiplex PCR, yet TCRdb's version contains in-frame clones alone and is incomplete. This table has some 250,000 clones, roughly 82% appearing once. Specimen: PBMCs. These receptors all stem from a woman between 35 and 50 years old in good health and CMV-seropositive.

The chain carries TRBV11-2 and TRBJ1-1; D remains unclear. V was clipped by 5 bases and J by 1 base, with 14 bases between them. This CDR3 contains 15 residues. The germline V gene encodes CDR1 SGHAT and CDR2 FQNNGV. The CDR3: CASSPPRRSNTEAFF. CDR3 sequence (DNA): TGTGCCAGCAGCCCCCCGCGCAGGTCGAACACTGAAGCTTTCTTT. Supplemented by reference TRBV11-2 and TRBJ1-1, the full variable domain reads EAGVAQSPRYKIIEKRQSVAFWCNPISGHATLYWYQQILGQGPKLLIQFQNNGVVDDSQLPKDRFSAERLKGVDSTLKIQPAKLEDSAVYLCASSPPRRSNTEAFFGQGTRLTVV.

A few counts support this clone. The CDR3 bases are TGTGCCAGCAGCGTAGCTGAGTGGACTAGCGGGAGAGCCGGGGAGCTGTTTTTT. It yields the protein CASSVAEWTSGRAGELFF. The chain joins TRBV9 to TRBJ2-2, with 13 nucleotides matching TRBD2. The CDR3 loop spans 18 amino acids. Trimming took 0 bases from V and 6 from J; bases not matched to a gene: 8. Germline V gene sequence: CDR1 SGDLS, CDR2 YYNGEE.

The J gene is TRBJ2-2, the V gene TRBV6-6, with 8 bases that match TRBD2. J gave up 6 bases and V 3 bases, and 6 bases lay outside the gene matches. The CDR3 extends over 15 amino acids. Germline V gives CDR1 MNHNY, CDR2 SVGAGI (reference sequence). CDR3 loop: CASSYVREASGELFF. CDR3 sequence (DNA): TGTGCCAGCAGTTATGTGCGGGAGGCATCCGGGGAGCTGTTTTTT.

The chain has TRBV13 and TRBJ2-3; D not resolved. V was cut by 5 bases and J by 6 bases, with 9 bases left in between. The CDR3 is made up of 12 amino acids. Looked up from germline, CDR1 is PRHDT and CDR2 is FYEKMQ (reference sequence). The CDR3 sequence: CASSVSRDTQYF. The CDR3 DNA follows: TGTGCCAGCAGCGTAAGTCGGGATACGCAGTATTTT. The variable domain in full, with the rest retrieved from reference TRBV13 and TRBJ2-3, is AAGVIQSPRHLIKEKRETATLKCYPIPRHDTVYWYQQGPGQDPQFLISFYEKMQSDKGSIPDRFSAQQFSDYHSELNMSSLELGDSALYFCASSVSRDTQYFGPGTRLTVL.

The rearrangement links TRBV13 to TRBJ2-3; 9 bases are a match to TRBD2. This CDR3 has 12 residues. The J segment lost 11 bases and the V segment lost 3 bases, leaving 3 bases of the junction unmatched. Germline V gene sequence: CDR1 PRHDT, CDR2 FYEKMQ (reference sequence). CDR3 amino acids: CASSFGGGGQYF. CDR3 coding DNA: TGTGCCAGCAGCTTCGGCGGGGGGGGGCAGTATTTT. Looking up the rest from reference TRBV13 and TRBJ2-3 gives the full variable domain: AAGVIQSPRHLIKEKRETATLKCYPIPRHDTVYWYQQGPGQDPQFLISFYEKMQSDKGSIPDRFSAQQFSDYHSELNMSSLELGDSALYFCASSFGGGGQYFGPGTRLTVL.

The rearrangement uses TRBV7-9 and TRBJ1-1, with 7 bases aligning to TRBD1. The length of the CDR3 is 12 residues. Per the germline V gene, CDR1 is SEHNR and CDR2 is FQNEAQ (reference sequence). V was pared by 5 bases and J by 8 bases, with 5 bases of the junction left unmatched. The CDR3 sequence is CASSPTGAEAFF. The CDR3 coding sequence is TGTGCCAGCAGCCCCACAGGGGCAGAAGCTTTCTTT.

This chain joins TRBV29-1 and TRBJ2-1, with TRBD2 matching 8 bases. Germline trimming cut 8 bases from V and 7 bases from J; bases unmatched to any gene: 13. Per the germline V gene, CDR1 is SQVTM and CDR2 is ANQGSEA. There are 14 residues in the CDR3. The CDR3 spells CSSGGADVKNEQFF. CDR3 in DNA: TGCAGCTCCGGGGGGGCCGATGTGAAGAATGAGCAGTTCTTC.

This clone turned up a few times. The chain has TRBV2 and TRBJ2-3; TRBD1 is a possible D gene (7 bases). This CDR3 contains 20 residues. The germline V gene encodes CDR1 SNHLY and CDR2 FYNNEI. V lost 0 bases and J 0 bases, leaving 22 bases between the germline ends. DNA for the CDR3: TGTGCCAGCAGTGAAGCGGCAGGGGGGAGCCTGATAGCTAGCACAGATACGCAGTATTTT. Protein sequence: CASSEAAGGSLIASTDTQYF.

The genes are TRBV7-9 and TRBJ2-5, with D possibly TRBD2 on 6 matching bases. Germline V gives CDR1 SEHNR, CDR2 FQNEAQ (reference sequence). Trimming removed 0 bases at V and 1 base at J, with 6 bases between. The CDR3 is made up of 14 amino acids. CDR3 sequence reads: CASSLAGGQETQYF. The CDR3 nucleotides are TGTGCCAGCAGCTTAGCGGGGGGCCAAGAGACCCAGTACTTC. Based on the CDR3 plus reference TRBV7-9 and TRBJ2-5, the full variable domain is DTGVSQNPRHKITKRGQNVTFRCDPISEHNRLYWYRQTLGQGPEFLTYFQNEAQLEKSRLLSDRFSAERPKGSFSTLEIQRTEQGDSAMYLCASSLAGGQETQYFGPGTRLLVL.

This chain joins TRBV19 and TRBJ1-6; 8 bases are a match to TRBD1. Germline CDR1 and CDR2: LNHDA and SQIVND (reference sequence). CDR3 length: 14 residues. The V and J ends lost 6 bases and 6 bases, in that order; junction bases with no gene match: 4. As DNA, the CDR3 is TGTGCCAGTAGCGGGGACAGGCTTAATTCACCCCTCCACTTT. Protein sequence: CASSGDRLNSPLHF.

This chain links TRBV6-4 with TRBJ1-1, with 8 bases lining up with TRBD1. Germline V lookup: CDR1 MRHNA, CDR2 SNTAGT. The CDR3 covers 14 residues. The trim removed 6 bases at V and 4 bases at J, leaving 7 bases unmatched. CDR3 sequence: CASSVGQGSTEAFF. CDR3 sequence (DNA): TGTGCCAGCAGCGTCGGACAGGGAAGCACTGAAGCTTTCTTT.

V gene TRBV5-1 combines with J gene TRBJ1-2; D unresolved. Per germline, CDR1 SGHRS and CDR2 YFSETQ. V was trimmed by 1 base and J by 3 bases, leaving 7 bases between them. CDR3 length equals 13 residues. CDR3 loop: CASSLYGDYGYTF. The CDR3 nucleotides are TGCGCCAGCAGCTTGTACGGAGACTATGGCTACACCTTC.

This clone was picked up a small number of times. The rearrangement uses TRBV4-2 and TRBJ2-7; TRBD1 aligns across 9 bases. This CDR3 has 17 amino acids. The V gene end was trimmed by 4 bases and the J gene end by 3 bases; junction bases not matched to a gene: 13. Looked up from germline, CDR1 is LGHNA and CDR2 is YNFKEQ. The CDR3 is CASSPRGDRVEIYEQYF. The CDR3 DNA sequence: TGTGCCAGCAGCCCCCGAGGGGACAGGGTGGAGATCTACGAGCAGTACTTC.

The chain employs TRBV6-5 and TRBJ1-3; 10 nucleotides line up with TRBD1. V shed 2 bases and J 6 bases; nucleotides not matched to a gene: 1. Germline V gives CDR1 MNHEY, CDR2 SVGAGI. CDR3 length equals 14 residues. The CDR3 region has the DNA TGTGCCAGCAGTTACGGGACAGGGGTAAACACCATATATTTT. This sequence encodes CASSYGTGVNTIYF.

This clone was picked up a small number of times. The V call is TRBV9, the J call TRBJ1-2, with D perhaps TRBD1 (6 bases). The germline V gene encodes CDR1 SGDLS and CDR2 YYNGEE. Trimming removed 0 bases from V and 0 bases from J, with 9 bases in between. This CDR3 comprises 15 residues. CDR3 DNA: TGTGCCAGCAGCGTAGGAGGGGGGGCTAACTATGGCTACACCTTC. Amino acid sequence: CASSVGGGANYGYTF.

The chain employs TRBV5-1 and TRBJ2-3; no clear D. In germline, CDR1 is SGHRS, CDR2 YFSETQ. The CDR3 runs 14 residues. V shed 4 bases and J shed 3 bases, with 12 bases lying between them. CDR3 coding DNA: TGCGCCAGCAGCCTTGGCGGCCAGACAGATACGCAGTATTTT. This translates into CASSLGGQTDTQYF.

This clone appeared a single time. The CDR3 sequence is CASSDDRASNYGYTF. As DNA, the CDR3 is TGTGCCAGTAGTGACGACAGGGCCTCTAACTATGGCTACACCTTC. This chain uses TRBV19 with TRBJ1-2, with 7 bases that match TRBD1. V dropped 5 bases and J dropped 0; count of bases not matched to a gene: 6. Germline values: CDR1 LNHDA, CDR2 SQIVND (reference sequence). The CDR3 is 15 amino acids.

V and J are TRBV4-3 and TRBJ1-1, with 8 bases aligning to TRBD1. The CDR3 sequence is 18 residues long. Losses at the gene ends were 4 bases for V and 8 bases for J; bases not matched to a gene: 21. Looked up from germline, CDR1 is LGHNA and CDR2 is YSLEER. This CDR3 is CASSLATDSGQEQLEAFF. CDR3 nucleotides: TGCGCCAGCAGCCTTGCAACCGATTCGGGACAGGAACAATTAGAAGCTTTCTTT.

CDR3 region: CASSQEYGRDEQYF. CDR3 DNA sequence: TGCGCCAGCAGCCAAGAGTATGGCCGGGACGAGCAGTACTTC. J is TRBJ2-7 and V is TRBV4-3; no reliable D call. CDR3 length: 14 residues. Trimming shortened V by 0 bases and J by 5 bases, and 11 bases separated the two germline ends. Germline loops: CDR1 LGHNA, CDR2 YSLEER.

On this clone itself: The sample has other DNA sequences that encode this CDR3 too. The chain links TRBV10-3 to TRBJ1-2; a weak D match, TRBD1 (6 bases). The CDR3 sequence is 12 residues long. Germline assignment: CDR1 ENHRY and CDR2 SYGVKD. The V end lost 7 bases, the J end lost 5 bases, and 11 bases lay between the germline ends. The chain's CDR3 is CAINGGPYGYTF. The DNA for the CDR3 is TGTGCCATCAACGGGGGGCCGTATGGCTACACCTTC.

This clone was picked up one time. For the CDR3, the DNA is TGTGCCAGCAGCCTGACAGGGGGGTATGGCTACACCTTC. Translated: CASSLTGGYGYTF. This chain joins TRBV7-9 and TRBJ1-2; 9 bases are shared with TRBD1. CDR3 length: 13 residues. Trimming removed 5 bases from V and 5 bases from J; junction bases left unmatched: 3. In germline, CDR1 is SEHNR, CDR2 FQNEAQ (reference sequence).

Comment on this clone: Other DNA sequences of this sample code for an identical CDR3. The CDR3, as DNA: TGCGCCAGCAGCTTGGGAGGGGGCGAGACCCAGTACTTC. It translates to CASSLGGGETQYF. The chain combines TRBV5-1 with TRBJ2-5, with TRBD1 matching over 7 bases. V was clipped by 0 bases and J by 5 bases; unmatched bases: 1. This CDR3 region has 13 residues. Germline V gene sequence: CDR1 SGHRS, CDR2 YFSETQ.

The chain links TRBV10-1 to TRBJ1-3, with 9 bases fitting TRBD1. The ends lost 8 bases at V and 4 bases at J; junction bases unmatched: 6. The germline CDR1 and CDR2 sequences are WNHNN and SYGVQD (reference sequence). The CDR3 totals 14 residues. This chain's CDR3 is CASGRTGVGNTIYF. The DNA of the CDR3 is TGCGCCAGCGGGCGGACAGGGGTCGGAAACACCATATATTTT.

This chain connects TRBV27 to TRBJ2-7, with TRBD2 identical over 8 bases. Germline CDR1 MNHEY, CDR2 SMNVEV (reference sequence). This CDR3 spans 15 amino acids. V dropped 6 bases and J dropped 0; count of bases not matched to a gene: 7. The CDR3 DNA sequence: TGTGCCAGCAGCCGGGGGGGGAGTAGCTCCTACGAGCAGTACTTC. Its translation: CASSRGGSSSYEQYF.

This chain joins TRBV7-3 and TRBJ1-1, with a possible D match to TRBD1 (6 bases). The CDR3 length is 15 residues. V was shortened by 5 bases and J by 1 base, with 14 bases between the two germline ends. Per the germline V gene, CDR1 is SGHTA and CDR2 is FQGTGA. The CDR3 region has the DNA TGTGCCAGCAGCCCACCCGGACAGTCGAACACTGAAGCTTTCTTT. This codes for CASSPPGQSNTEAFF.

The rearrangement uses TRBV30 and TRBJ2-7; TRBD2 aligns across 8 bases. The CDR3 sequence is 15 residues long. Germline trimming cut 3 bases from V and 6 bases from J; bases unmatched to any gene: 13. Germline V gene data show CDR1 as GTSNPN and CDR2 as SVGIG (reference sequence). The CDR3 DNA reads as TGTGCCTGGAGGGGCCCCGGGGGGGGGACGGTCGAGCAGTACTTC. This encodes CAWRGPGGGTVEQYF.

The chain uses TRBV5-4 and TRBJ1-1; 7 nucleotides line up with TRBD1. The junction had 5 bases not matched to a gene; V was cut back by 9 bases and J by 3 bases. The V gene's germline CDR1 is SGHNT and CDR2 YYREEE (reference sequence). This CDR3 is built from 12 residues. In nucleotides, the CDR3 is TGTGCCACCGGACAGGACCACACTGAAGCTTTCTTT. Amino acids: CATGQDHTEAFF.

V and J are TRBV6-6 and TRBJ2-1; 9 nucleotides match TRBD2. In germline, CDR1 is MNHNY, CDR2 SVGAGI (reference sequence). V was clipped by 2 bases and J by 4 bases; unmatched bases: 6. The CDR3 length is 16 residues. CDR3 sequence (DNA): TGTGCCAGCAGTTACCCCCTAGCGGGAAAATACAATGAGCAGTTCTTC. Its translation: CASSYPLAGKYNEQFF.

The chain is built from TRBV2 and TRBJ2-1; perhaps TRBD2 as D (6 bases). Looked up from germline, CDR1 is SNHLY and CDR2 is FYNNEI. Trimming took 7 bases from V and 8 from J, leaving 15 bases between them. This CDR3 is built from 13 residues. Written as DNA, the CDR3 is TGTGCCAGCAACTATGGACTAAACGATGAGCAGTTCTTC. Its translation: CASNYGLNDEQFF.

The CDR3 DNA is TGTGCCAGCAGCTTAATGGACCAGCGGGCCGCCTACAATGAGCAGTTCTTC. Its protein product is CASSLMDQRAAYNEQFF. The rearrangement joins TRBV7-2 to TRBJ2-1; D perhaps matches TRBD2 (6 bases). The V gene lost 2 bases and the J gene lost 2 bases, with 16 bases spanning the gap. Germline lookup yields CDR1 SGHTA and CDR2 FQGNSA. The CDR3 consists of 17 residues.

With regard to this clone: One end of the junction does not line up with germline, which may come from a read error. The J gene is TRBJ2-1, the V gene TRBV11-2; D might be TRBD1 (8 bases). CDR3 length equals 11 residues. The germline CDR1 and CDR2 sequences are SGHAT and FQNNGV. CDR3 in amino acids: CASSSGGQVLF. DNA for the CDR3: TGTGCCAGCAGCTCGGGGGGACAGGTCCTCTTC.